The present entry profiles one TCR beta chain with its context. The antigen is not known. The data stem from a study of T cell repertoires in cytomegalovirus infection. At the level of the study: CMV infection together with matching HLA type was indicated by public TCR beta signatures.

Study-wide results and caveats: Public TCR beta family frequency separated CMV-and-HLA carriers, including in an independent cohort. Within the response measured ex vivo, HLA-C-restricted CMV-specific TCR beta clonotypes were dominant.

Trimming took 4 bases from V and 4 from J; bases not matched to a gene: 10. There are 16 residues in the CDR3. CDR1 and CDR2 from the germline V gene are MDHEN and SYDVKM. TCRdb reprocessed the reads via MiXCR and lists one record per CDR3 protein. The sample has approximately 500,000 distinct CDR3 sequences, around 27% seen once. Sequenced sample: PBMCs. The origin of this receptor is a human donor in good health (CMV status not recorded). Some clones in this sample may be carry-over from other donors' samples. The chain has TRBV28 and TRBJ2-3; 8 nucleotides agree with TRBD1. The CDR3, as DNA: TGTGCCAGCAGTTCTCCAGGACAGGGACAATCAGATACGCAGTATTTT. Amino acid sequence: CASSSPGQGQSDTQYF.